This note documents a single T cell receptor (beta chain) sequence. The antigen is unknown. The V segment lost 6 bases and the J segment 4 bases; nucleotides outside the gene matches: 7. From germline, CDR1 is MNHEY and CDR2 SVGAGI. This CDR3 is 14 amino acids long. These data originate in a study of cytomegalovirus exposure and HLA in healthy donors. Primers for the PCR totalled 60 Vbeta and 13 Jbeta. Using immunoSEQ multiplex PCR, the repertoire was profiled, and TCRdb retains in-frame clones only, with some absent. The sample holds about 69,000 clones, under 80% seen once. Whole-study results and caveats: Looking again later, the authors saw that most CMV-associated TCR beta chains seemed HLA-restricted. The authors listed 150 to 200 TCR beta chains as cytomegalovirus-associated.

The sequencing input was PBMCs. This rearrangement joins TRBV6-5 to TRBJ1-2; 8 bases align to TRBD1. The clonotype was recovered from a male donor in good health and CMV-seropositive. In DNA form, the CDR3 reads TGTGCCAGCAGCTCCGGACAGGGTAGCTATGGCTACACCTTC. Its protein is CASSSGQGSYGYTF.